This TCR beta chain is drawn from a study of blood T cells in healthy people across ages (dated by TCRdb to the mid-2010s). With regard to the full study: In model experiments, template switching captured about one uniquely barcoded TCR beta cDNA molecule for every two T cells. To track age-related changes in TCR beta repertoire diversity, the study relied on deep sequencing normalized with unique cDNA molecular identifiers. Four age groups were formed from the donors: young (average 16 years), middle-aged (roughly 38), aged (about 62) and long-lived (approximately 80). To avoid experimental bias, donors of different ages were spread randomly across the sequencing lanes. For two donors (one aged 18 to 30 and one aged 80 or older), the study analyzed two additional independent replicas of 1 million unique cDNA reads from the same blood draw. On the study overall, not on this receptor specifically: Estimates of total diversity from one million sequenced T cells were regarded as lower bounds and underestimates. Because the CMV infection status of the donors was unknown, age-related changes in expanded clonotypes may potentially have been confounded. The long-lived group showed more naive CD4+ T cells, fewer expanded clones and increased TCR diversity than the aged group, suggesting age selection. A strong correlation was found between observed TCR beta diversity and the percentage of naive T cells measured by flow cytometry. Conclusive comparison of naive and antigen-experienced compartments was prevented by the profiling of bulk unsorted PBMCs. Observed TCR beta diversity per million T cells fell roughly linearly with age, and a significant reduction was already apparent by age around 39.

The approximately 41 donors, aged about 6 to 100 years, were systemically healthy Caucasian individuals from Russia. Each donor gave about 9.7 milliliters of peripheral blood, drawn into EDTA-treated Vacutainer tubes. Ficoll-Paque density-gradient centrifugation was used to isolate PBMCs, with at least 6.5 million per sample. Total RNA was extracted from PBMCs with Trizol reagent, with at least 5.5 micrograms obtained per sample. Naive CD45RAhigh/CD27high T cell percentages were measured by flow cytometry on a PBMC aliquot from every donor. Libraries came from 5' RACE. The instrument given in TCRdb is Illumina HiSeq 2500. The second PCR ran for about 7 to 11 cycles and used a J-beta primer mix along with a sample-barcoded 5' primer. Each TCR beta cDNA molecule received a unique molecular identifier from a template-switch 5' adaptor carrying 12 random nucleotides. Each sample yielded at least 2.5 million CDR3-containing paired-end reads. The Mint cDNA synthesis kit, primed by a TRBC-specific oligonucleotide, was used to synthesize first-strand cDNA from all RNA. After uracil-DNA glycosylase treatment, a first 18-cycle PCR used universal primers M1SS and BC2_uni_R on all cDNA. In the authors' own workflow: For normalization, 1 million high-quality reads, each with a distinct molecular identifier, were randomly selected from each sample. Reads with shared molecular identifiers were discarded instead of being binned into consensus sequences. MiTCR, with a Q25 quality threshold and the strictest error-elimination algorithm, was used for CDR3 identification, clonotype clustering and error correction. A nonparametric unseen species model with Euler transformation was used to estimate lower-bound total TCR beta diversity. TCRdb's own reprocessing of the public reads used fastp at Q25 and MiXCR and kept productive beta chains. Each record represents a unique CDR3 protein, reported with the most common genes and DNA among its rows. V and J calls and clone size were set by TCRdb, not the authors. The sample table shows about 1.1 million distinct CDR3 sequences, and around two fifths are seen once. The top ten clones comprise roughly 13% of the sample.

Comment on this clonotype: There is no known antigen for this receptor. Base quality data are lacking; no much larger clone is found one base away.

The junction carries 12 bases between V and J, which are trimmed by 7 bases and 5 bases respectively. The germline V gene encodes CDR1 SGHKS and CDR2 YYEKEE (reference sequence). Taken from cysteine to phenylalanine, the CDR3 has 12 residues. The sequence is cut down to CDR3 DNA, 36 bases in frame from base 1. The sequence was collected from a man aged 18 to 30 in good health. Sequencing was done on a sample of blood. Here the chain combines TRBV5-5 and TRBJ1-2; the D gene is perhaps TRBD1, from 6 matching bases. CDR3 region: CASAPGDYGYTF. The nucleotide sequence reads TGTGCCAGCGCGCCAGGGGATTATGGCTACACCTTC.